This entry describes one TCR beta chain. The specificity of this receptor is unknown. There are no base qualities to consult, and no much larger clone falls within one base. The entry originates in a study of T-cell memory formation after mild COVID-19 (dated by TCRdb to about 2021). Regarding the complete study: Most TCR sequence clusters were specific to one of the two donors. Longitudinal TCRalpha and TCRbeta repertoire sequencing tracked T-cell clones expanding and contracting after mild COVID-19 in two donors. Two young, previously healthy adult volunteers, one female and one male, were included in the cohort.

PBMCs were isolated by Ficoll-Paque density gradient centrifugation. Study-level results and caveats: Contracting CD4+ clones were found mainly in CM and EM memory subsets, while CD8+ clones were enriched in EMRA. SARS-CoV-2 specificity was not confirmed for the second-wave clones peaking on day 37. Only two mild cases were covered by the study, and larger cohorts that include severe cases with pre-infection samples were considered necessary. From day 15 to 85, contracting clones showed balanced CD4/CD8 phenotypes, whereas a second wave of clones that expanded from day 15 to 37 leaned towards CD4+. Some responding clones were detected in pre-infection memory, suggesting pre-existing cross-reactive memory T cells joined the SARS-CoV-2 response.

The CDR3, from cysteine to phenylalanine, totals 16 residues. Left in the record is the CDR3 DNA by itself, 48 bases read in frame from the first base. CDR1 DFQATT and CDR2 SNEGSKA were looked up in the germline V gene (reference sequence). Deletion took 1 base off V and 6 bases off J, with a span of 18 bases between the germline ends. Sequencer: Illumina NovaSeq 6000. cDNA libraries for TCRalpha and TCRbeta were prepared by 5'RACE using constant-segment primers, with sample barcodes and unique molecular identifiers added. Trizol reagent was used to extract RNA from every sample. Library amplification was performed in two PCR steps, and a second sample barcode and Illumina TruSeq adapters were introduced in the second step. Sequencing of the libraries was done on an Illumina NovaSeq, producing 2 x 150 bp paired-end reads. The study's own analysis went as follows. Reads were demultiplexed and collapsed into UMI-guided consensus sequences with migec v1.2.7. Using mixcr v2.1.11, the UMI consensuses were aligned to TRA and TRB V and J templates and assembled into clonotypes. A clonotype was counted as expanded or contracted only when both edgeR and NoisET called the clonotype significant, with the noise models trained on biological replicates. For edgeR calls, the cutoffs were a false discovery rate-adjusted p below 0.01 and a log2 fold-change threshold of 1. As an exploratory analysis of dynamics, PCA with hierarchical clustering was applied to max-normalized trajectories of the 1000 most abundant clonotypes. The CD4 or CD8 phenotype of responding clones was assigned using the separately sequenced CD4+ and CD8+ repertoires. TCRdb handled the public reads itself, with Q25 trimming in fastp and clone calling in MiXCR, and kept productive beta chains. All rows with the same CDR3 protein become a single entry with the most common DNA and genes. These V and J calls rely on TCRdb rather than the paper's analysis. The sample table holds about 350,000 distinct CDR3 sequences, of which roughly 20% were seen once. Of the sample, 21% falls within the top ten clones.

This sequence uses TRBV20-1 and TRBJ1-4; the best D guess is TRBD1, with 5 bases matching. This TCR came from a man between 18 and 35 years old who had mild COVID-19 (a few samples of this study predate the infection). The sample titles of this study are shuffled in the database, so cell type and time point are left out; the donor was told from shared clones. The source material was PBMCs or a T cell subset sorted from them (not recorded which). CDR3 sequence: CSARASSGGIYEKLFF. DNA sequence: TGCAGTGCTAGAGCCTCGAGCGGGGGGATATATGAAAAACTGTTTTTT.